Listed here are 29 T cell receptor beta chains from one sample, sequenced in a study of T cell repertoires in cytomegalovirus infection (dated by TCRdb to about 2019). Their antigens remain unidentified. In the paper's terms, the treatment or condition label means: in vitro stimulation with specific CMV peptide epitopes to enrich CMV-specific T cells. Sequencing took place on an Illumina HiSeq 1500. TCRdb cleaned the public reads at Q25 with fastp, built clones with MiXCR and kept in-frame beta chains. All rows with the same CDR3 protein become a single entry with the most common DNA and genes. The sample includes some 310,000 distinct CDR3 sequences, with approximately 25% observed a single time. About 14% of the sample goes to the ten largest clones. The sequencing here drew on cultured PBMCs, taken from culture after CMV antigen stimulation. The source is a human donor in good health (CMV status not recorded). Some clones in this sample may be carry-over from other donors' samples.

The rearrangement links TRBV7-9 to TRBJ2-2, with 7 bases that match TRBD2. This CDR3 is built from 13 residues. With V trimmed by 1 base and J by 7 bases, 0 bases remained unmatched. In germline, CDR1 is SEHNR, CDR2 FQNEAQ (reference sequence). This CDR3 is CASSLGTSGELFF. CDR3 DNA: TGTGCCAGCAGCTTAGGGACTAGCGGGGAGCTGTTTTTT.

This clonotype was seen more than once but under ten times. The chain links TRBV7-9 to TRBJ2-1; either TRBD1 or TRBD2 may supply D (5 bases each). This CDR3 has 18 amino acids. Germline V gene lookup returns CDR1 SEHNR and CDR2 FQNEAQ (reference sequence). V lost 5 bases and J 0 bases, leaving 20 bases between the germline ends. The chain's CDR3 is CASSPPTGTSNSYNEQFF. The CDR3 bases are TGTGCCAGCAGCCCCCCCACCGGGACCTCGAACTCCTACAATGAGCAGTTCTTC.

This chain links TRBV27 with TRBJ2-7; 8 positions match TRBD1. V was clipped by 6 bases and J by 2 bases; unmatched bases: 6. This CDR3 region has 14 residues. Looked up from germline, CDR1 is MNHEY and CDR2 is SMNVEV (reference sequence). DNA of the CDR3: TGTGCCAGCAGGCCTAACAGGGGGACCTACGAGCAGTACTTC. Protein: CASRPNRGTYEQYF.

CDR3 DNA sequence: TGTGCCAGCAGTTACTTCCCCGGCGGAGGGCAAGAGACCCAGTACTTC. The encoded protein is CASSYFPGGGQETQYF. The chain joins TRBV6-2 or TRBV6-3 to TRBJ2-5, with D perhaps TRBD2 (6 bases). The V end was cut by 1 base, the J end by 2 bases, with 14 bases between. The germline V gene has CDR1 MNHEY and CDR2 SVGEGT. The CDR3 runs to 16 residues.

The J gene is TRBJ2-1, the V gene TRBV24-1; no clear D gene. The CDR3 covers 14 residues. Trimming stripped 3 bases from V and 9 bases from J, with 14 bases between. CDR1 and CDR2 from the germline V gene are KGHDR and SFDVKD. The CDR3 loop reads CATSDPPGVTEQFF. The DNA of the CDR3 is TGTGCCACCAGTGATCCGCCTGGGGTGACTGAGCAGTTCTTC.

The J gene is TRBJ2-7, the V gene TRBV20-1, with a tentative D call TRBD2 (5 bases). Trimming pared 0 bases from V and 2 bases from J, leaving 11 bases between. Germline V lookup: CDR1 DFQATT, CDR2 SNEGSKA (reference sequence). This CDR3 is built from 14 residues. The CDR3 sequence: CSARDPSRPYEQYV. The CDR3 DNA reads as TGCAGTGCTAGAGATCCTAGCAGGCCCTACGAGCAGTACGTC.

V and J are TRBV3-1 and TRBJ2-4; D possibly corresponds to TRBD2 (6 bases). Per the germline V gene, CDR1 is LGHDT and CDR2 is YNNKEL (reference sequence). The CDR3 is 19 residues long. Trimming shortened V by 4 bases and J by 3 bases, and 25 bases separated the two germline ends. CDR3 DNA: TGTGCCAGCAGCCCGGGTTTGGCGGGAACTAGGGATGGCAAAAACATTCAGTACTTC. This translates into CASSPGLAGTRDGKNIQYF.

CDR3 sequence (DNA): TGTGCCAGCAGCCCAGCGGGAGACCCACCCGGGGAGCTGTTTTTT. Translation gives CASSPAGDPPGELFF. The chain is built from TRBV7-9 and TRBJ2-2, with 8 bases that match TRBD2. The CDR3 totals 15 residues. V gave up 5 bases and J gave up 6 bases; unmatched junction bases: 8. Germline assignment: CDR1 SEHNR and CDR2 FQNEAQ (reference sequence).

This clonotype appeared a few times. The chain couples TRBV30 to TRBJ2-7; 7 bases line up with TRBD1. Germline V gene lookup returns CDR1 GTSNPN and CDR2 SVGIG (reference sequence). The V segment lost 1 base and the J segment 6 bases; nucleotides outside the gene matches: 6. CDR3 length equals 13 residues. The CDR3 region has the DNA TGTGCCTGGAGTGCCCGACAGGGAAGCGAGCAGTACTTC. It translates to CAWSARQGSEQYF.

The chain is built from TRBV7-2 and TRBJ2-1, with D hard to call. This CDR3 has 12 residues. V lost 4 bases, J lost 9 bases, and 10 bases lay in between. The germline gives CDR1 SGHTA, CDR2 FQGNSA. CDR3 residues: CASSYPESEQFF. The CDR3 DNA is TGTGCCAGCAGCTACCCGGAAAGTGAGCAGTTCTTC.

The chain employs TRBV4-1 and TRBJ2-1; D may be TRBD2 (5 bases). The length of the CDR3 is 15 residues. V lost 4 bases, J lost 7 bases, and 17 bases lay in between. Germline-derived CDR1 and CDR2 are MGHRA and YSYEKL. The chain's CDR3 is CASSPLAAEANEQFF. CDR3 in DNA: TGCGCCAGCAGCCCCTTGGCAGCGGAGGCTAATGAGCAGTTCTTC.

This clonotype occurred a few times. CDR3 DNA sequence: TGTGCCAGCAGCTTAGGGGGACTAGCGGGGCTCTTTTACGAGCAGTACTTC. Amino acids: CASSLGGLAGLFYEQYF. The rearrangement uses TRBV7-9 and TRBJ2-7, with 13 bases matching TRBD2. CDR1 and CDR2 (germline): SEHNR, FQNEAQ (reference sequence). The CDR3 contains 17 residues. With 1 base clipped from V and 4 bases from J, the junction kept 7 bases outside the gene matches.

The rearrangement links TRBV7-3 to TRBJ2-4, with 9 positions matching TRBD2. The length of the CDR3 is 13 residues. The germline V gene encodes CDR1 SGHTA and CDR2 FQGTGA. V shed 5 bases, J shed 6 bases, and the junction held 2 bases outside the gene matches. As DNA, the CDR3 is TGTGCCAGCAGCGCGGGGGGGGGAAACATTCAGTACTTC. This encodes CASSAGGGNIQYF.

In this sample, this clonotype turned up a few times. The chain links TRBV7-9 to TRBJ1-4, with D hard to call. Trimming stripped 1 base from V and 8 bases from J, with 5 bases between. The germline V gene encodes CDR1 SEHNR and CDR2 FQNEAQ (reference sequence). The CDR3 sequence is 12 residues long. This CDR3 reads CASSLGPEKLFF. The CDR3, as DNA: TGTGCCAGCAGCTTAGGACCCGAAAAACTGTTTTTT.

The sample holds one count of this clonotype. J is TRBJ2-5 and V is TRBV30, with D unresolved. Trimming took off 0 bases at V and 3 bases at J, with 8 bases between the two ends. Looked up from germline, CDR1 is GTSNPN and CDR2 is SVGIG (reference sequence). The CDR3 has 13 residues. Here the CDR3 DNA reads TGTGCCTGGAGTGTACTGGCGGAAGAGACCCAGTACTTC. Its translation is CAWSVLAEETQYF.

The V gene is TRBV5-1, the J gene TRBJ1-4, with 9 positions matching TRBD1. The CDR3 loop spans 19 amino acids. V lost 4 bases and J lost 0; bases outside the gene matches: 13. Germline CDR1 SGHRS, CDR2 YFSETQ. CDR3 bases: TGCGCCAGCAGCCAGGCGGAGACAGGGGGGGAAGCAACTAATGAAAAACTGTTTTTT. This codes for CASSQAETGGEATNEKLFF. Based on the CDR3 plus reference TRBV5-1 and TRBJ1-4, the full variable domain is KAGVTQTPRYLIKTRGQQVTLSCSPISGHRSVSWYQQTPGQGLQFLFEYFSETQRNKGNFPGRFSGRQFSNSRSEMNVSTLELGDSALYLCASSQAETGGEATNEKLFFGSGTQLSVL.

This chain links TRBV5-1 with TRBJ2-1; a possible D gene is TRBD1 (5 bases). The CDR3 has 16 amino acids. Germline values: CDR1 SGHRS, CDR2 YFSETQ. Trimming removed 3 bases at V and 8 bases at J, with 21 bases between. The chain's CDR3 is CASSSLVFMGPYEQFF. The CDR3 nucleotides are TGCGCCAGCAGCTCCTTAGTCTTCATGGGGCCCTATGAGCAGTTCTTC.

This clonotype was recorded a few times. This rearrangement joins TRBV24-1 to TRBJ2-1; D call uncertain. The V and J ends lost 1 base and 6 bases respectively, with 12 bases between them. This CDR3 spans 15 amino acids. CDR1 is KGHDR, CDR2 SFDVKD, per germline. The CDR3 region has the DNA TGTGCCACCAGTGATTTTCCTGGGTTTGTCAATGAGCAGTTCTTC. This gives the protein CATSDFPGFVNEQFF.

V usage is TRBV12-3 or TRBV12-4 and J usage is TRBJ2-3, with 7 nucleotides matching TRBD2. CDR3 size: 19 residues. The junction had 21 bases not matched to a gene; V was cut back by 4 bases and J by 5 bases. The CDR3 loop is CASSYATKPSGVLEDTQYF. The CDR3 DNA is TGTGCCAGCAGTTATGCCACCAAACCAAGCGGGGTCTTGGAAGATACGCAGTATTTT.

The sample holds a few counts of this clonotype. This chain links TRBV20-1 with TRBJ2-1, with D tentatively TRBD2 (6 bases). Germline V gene sequence: CDR1 DFQATT, CDR2 SNEGSKA (reference sequence). V was trimmed by 5 bases and J by 8 bases, leaving 25 bases between them. The CDR3 is 16 residues long. The CDR3 sequence is CSALDLSRLVGDEQFF. The DNA of the CDR3 is TGCAGTGCTCTCGACTTATCCCGACTAGTAGGAGATGAGCAGTTCTTC.

With respect to this clonotype: It may be a read error: a sequence one base away is much more abundant. The gene calls are TRBV7-2 and TRBJ2-5; D is possibly TRBD2 (6 bases). CDR3 length equals 14 residues. Germline loops: CDR1 SGHTA, CDR2 FQGNSA. V dropped 6 bases and J dropped 5 bases, with 16 bases sitting between them. For the CDR3, the DNA is TGTGCCAGCAGAACAAGCGGGTGCGAGGAGACCCAGTACTTC. Its protein product is CASRTSGCEETQYF.

The chain has TRBV7-2 and TRBJ2-7; TRBD2 matches 7 bases. V was pared by 5 bases and J by 3 bases, with 10 bases of the junction left unmatched. The CDR3 extends over 15 amino acids. Germline values: CDR1 SGHTA, CDR2 FQGNSA. The CDR3 spells CASSLAIWEGYEQYF. In DNA, the CDR3 is TGTGCCAGCAGCCTCGCTATCTGGGAGGGCTACGAGCAGTACTTC.

This clonotype turned up a few times. CDR3 sequence (DNA): TGCGCCAGCAGCCAAGATTCCCCCCATTCAGCTCCCTACAATGAGCAGTTCTTC. Protein: CASSQDSPHSAPYNEQFF. The chain joins TRBV4-3 to TRBJ2-1, with D uncertain. Germline V CDR1 and CDR2: LGHNA, YSLEER. This CDR3 region has 18 residues. V gave up 0 bases and J gave up 2 bases, with 17 bases separating them.

In this sample, this clonotype turned up once. V gene TRBV7-2 combines with J gene TRBJ2-1, with D unresolved. Germline V gene data show CDR1 as SGHTA and CDR2 as FQGNSA. V was pared by 5 bases and J by 12 bases, with 14 bases between. The CDR3 has 12 residues. CDR3 sequence reads: CASSADSKGQFF. CDR3 sequence (DNA): TGTGCCAGCAGCGCCGACTCTAAGGGGCAGTTCTTC.

This sequence joins TRBV11-2 and TRBJ1-5; 7 nucleotides match TRBD1. V shed 3 bases, J shed 7 bases, and the junction held 3 bases outside the gene matches. This CDR3 spans 13 amino acids. Per the germline V gene, CDR1 is SGHAT and CDR2 is FQNNGV. The CDR3 nucleotides read TGTGCCAGCAGCTTTGACAGGGAGCAGCCCCAGCATTTT. Protein product: CASSFDREQPQHF.

This clonotype was detected many times. V usage is TRBV7-9 and J usage is TRBJ1-1; 7 nucleotides match TRBD1. The CDR3 contains 15 residues. Germline CDR1 and CDR2: SEHNR and FQNEAQ (reference sequence). With V trimmed by 5 bases and J by 7 bases, 13 bases remained unmatched. The DNA of the CDR3 is TGTGCCAGCAGCCCCGCCGGGACAGCCATGAATGAAGCTTTCTTT. Protein sequence: CASSPAGTAMNEAFF.

In this sample, this clonotype turned up once. Given a much more abundant clone one base away, this may be a read error. The genes are TRBV7-2 and TRBJ1-3; 7 positions agree with TRBD1. CDR3 size: 15 residues. Looked up from germline, CDR1 is SGHTA and CDR2 is FQGNSA. The CDR3 DNA sequence: TGTGCCAGCAGCCCGACAGGGAGCTCTGGAAACGCCATATATTTT. This codes for CASSPTGSSGNAIYF.

The rearrangement joins TRBV6-1 to TRBJ2-7; D not resolved. This CDR3 region has 13 residues. CDR1 and CDR2 from the germline V gene are MNHNS and SASEGT. Trimming pared 6 bases from V and 2 bases from J, leaving 11 bases between. The CDR3 nucleotides are TGTGCCAGCAGAACGGACCGAGCCTACGAGCAGTACTTC. It specifies CASRTDRAYEQYF.

This clonotype was seen a handful of times. This chain links TRBV20-1 with TRBJ2-1; 11 bases fit TRBD2. Germline CDR1 is DFQATT and CDR2 is SNEGSKA (reference sequence). CDR3 size: 13 residues. Unmatched junction bases numbered 3, after V lost 7 bases and J lost 4 bases. CDR3 protein: CSVTSGKYNEQFF. The DNA of the CDR3 is TGCAGTGTGACTAGCGGGAAGTACAATGAGCAGTTCTTC.